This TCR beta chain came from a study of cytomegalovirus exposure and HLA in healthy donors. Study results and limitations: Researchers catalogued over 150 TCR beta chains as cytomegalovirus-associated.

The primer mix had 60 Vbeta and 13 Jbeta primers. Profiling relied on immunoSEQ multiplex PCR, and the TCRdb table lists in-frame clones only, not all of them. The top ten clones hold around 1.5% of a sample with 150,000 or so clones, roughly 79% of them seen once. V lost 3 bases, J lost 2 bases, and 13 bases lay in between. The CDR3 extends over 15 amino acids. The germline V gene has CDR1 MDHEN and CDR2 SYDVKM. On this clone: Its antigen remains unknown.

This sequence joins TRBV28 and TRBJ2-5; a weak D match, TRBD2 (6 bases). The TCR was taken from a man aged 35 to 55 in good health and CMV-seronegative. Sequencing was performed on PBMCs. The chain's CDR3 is CASSFGGEGQETQYF. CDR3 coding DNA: TGTGCCAGCAGTTTCGGGGGAGAGGGGCAAGAGACCCAGTACTTC.